Each of the 27 T cell receptor beta chains below was sequenced from the same sample in a study of vaccination effects on CD4 cells after COVID-19 (dated by TCRdb to the early 2020s). Libraries were prepared through the immunoSEQ multiplex PCR assay. This is the immuneACCESS table as TCRdb keeps it, with only in-frame sequences that have V and J called. A part of the clones is gone; compared with another copy, unresolved V genes explain less than half, and the rest is unexplained. This sample has tens of thousands of clones in its table, and 77% of those were observed once. The ten biggest clones cover over 2% of the sample. Antigen specificity for these receptors is unknown. After approximately eleven days of culture, CD4+ T cells were isolated with the EasySep CD4+ T cell isolation kit. This specimen was CD4+ T cells from PBMCs cultured without peptide, taken before COVID-19 vaccination. The receptors stem from a human donor who received a COVID-19 vaccine.

The V and J genes are TRBV19 and TRBJ2-1; possible D gene TRBD2, 5 bases. Germline V CDR1 and CDR2: LNHDA, SQIVND (reference sequence). This CDR3 region has 15 residues. Deletions cut 9 bases from V and 3 bases from J, with 18 bases between. Here the CDR3 DNA reads TGTGCCAGCCTCCTTACTGCGGGCGGCTACAATGAGCAGTTCTTC. This encodes CASLLTAGGYNEQFF.

This rearrangement joins TRBV5-1 to TRBJ2-5, with no clear D. Per the germline V gene, CDR1 is SGHRS and CDR2 is YFSETQ. The CDR3 is 16 amino acids. The germline V and J ends were trimmed by 0 bases and 1 base, with 13 bases remaining between them. CDR3 sequence reads: CASSLALGGSQETQYF. DNA for the CDR3: TGCGCCAGCAGCTTGGCTCTCGGCGGTAGCCAAGAGACCCAGTACTTC.

This clone was observed a handful of times. The gene calls are TRBV7-6 and TRBJ1-6; D is possibly TRBD1 (5 bases). The V and J ends lost 5 bases and 6 bases respectively, with 14 bases between them. Germline loops: CDR1 SGHVS, CDR2 FNYEAQ. The CDR3 covers 15 residues. DNA of the CDR3: TGTGCCAGCAGCCCCGTGAGGGGAGGTAATTCACCCCTCCACTTT. This sequence encodes CASSPVRGGNSPLHF.

This chain connects TRBV7-8 to TRBJ1-5, with 10 bases that match TRBD1. Germline V gene lookup returns CDR1 SGHVS and CDR2 FQNEAQ. Losses at the gene ends were 4 bases for V and 4 bases for J; bases not matched to a gene: 1. The CDR3 consists of 14 residues. The CDR3 here is CASSSGQGNQPQHF. The CDR3 nucleotides are TGTGCCAGCAGCTCGGGACAGGGGAATCAGCCCCAGCATTTT.

The rearrangement links TRBV7-3 to TRBJ1-2, with TRBD1 identical over 7 bases. There are 17 residues in the CDR3. Germline lookup yields CDR1 SGHTA and CDR2 FQGTGA. After removal of 5 bases from V and 2 bases from J, the junction contained 14 bases not matched to a gene. CDR3 residues: CASSPTNGQVPNYGYTF. CDR3 bases: TGTGCCAGCAGCCCAACGAACGGACAGGTTCCCAACTATGGCTACACCTTC.

This clone appeared a few times. The genes are TRBV10-3 and TRBJ2-7, with D tentatively TRBD2 (6 bases). The CDR3 length is 13 residues. Germline assignment: CDR1 ENHRY and CDR2 SYGVKD. V lost 3 bases to trimming and J lost 3 bases, with 9 bases between them. The CDR3, as DNA: TGTGCCATCAGTGATAGCGGCGGCTACGAGCAGTACGTC. Protein sequence: CAISDSGGYEQYV.

V gene TRBV12-3 or TRBV12-4 combines with J gene TRBJ2-3, with a tentative D call TRBD1 (6 bases). CDR3 length: 13 amino acids. V lost 6 bases and J lost 6, with 13 bases in between. The CDR3 DNA follows: TGTGCCAGCAGGCTAACAGGGAAGGATACGCAGTATTTT. Its translation is CASRLTGKDTQYF.

The chain has TRBV3-1 (or the pseudogene TRBV3-2) and TRBJ1-5; D remains ambiguous. Germline-derived CDR1 and CDR2 are LGHDT and YNNKEL (reference sequence). The V end was cut by 2 bases, the J end by 5 bases, with 10 bases between. This CDR3 has 14 residues. The CDR3 here is CASSQSWEDQPQHF. CDR3 bases: TGTGCCAGCAGCCAATCTTGGGAAGATCAGCCCCAGCATTTT.

J is TRBJ1-2 and V is TRBV5-6, with D perhaps matching TRBD1 (6 bases). The V and J ends lost 2 bases and 5 bases respectively, with 16 bases between them. In germline, CDR1 is SGHDT, CDR2 YYEEEE. The CDR3 totals 15 residues. CDR3 coding DNA: TGTGCCAGCAGCTTTTGGACGGGACACCCGTATGGCTACACCTTC. This translates into CASSFWTGHPYGYTF.

The rearrangement joins TRBV9 to TRBJ1-5, with D perhaps TRBD1 (5 bases). The V gene's germline CDR1 is SGDLS and CDR2 YYNGEE. The CDR3 sequence is 13 residues long. V was shortened by 0 bases and J by 5 bases, with 6 bases between the two germline ends. CDR3: CASSVEGYQPQHF. The CDR3 nucleotides are TGTGCCAGCAGCGTAGAGGGGTATCAGCCCCAGCATTTT.

The V and J genes are TRBV19 and TRBJ1-2; D is unclear. Germline V lookup: CDR1 LNHDA, CDR2 SQIVND (reference sequence). This CDR3 has 14 amino acids. The V end was cut by 5 bases, the J end by 4 bases, with 14 bases between. For the CDR3, the DNA is TGTGCCAGTAGTGCACAAAATCGAGGCTATGGCTACACCTTC. As protein: CASSAQNRGYGYTF.

This chain connects TRBV5-1 to TRBJ1-5, with D maybe TRBD1 (5 bases). CDR1 is SGHRS and CDR2 is YFSETQ in the germline V gene. CDR3 size: 16 residues. V lost 0 bases, J lost 3 bases, and 13 bases lay in between. The CDR3 protein is CASSLAPGGNNQPQHF. The CDR3 nucleotides are TGCGCCAGCAGCTTGGCCCCGGGGGGAAACAATCAGCCCCAGCATTTT.

Written as DNA, the CDR3 is TGCGCCAGCAGCTTCCCAGGGGAGGCCTATGGCTACACCTTC. It specifies CASSFPGEAYGYTF. The rearrangement joins TRBV5-1 to TRBJ1-2; maybe TRBD1 (6 bases). Germline V gene sequence: CDR1 SGHRS, CDR2 YFSETQ. This CDR3 is built from 14 residues. Trimming shortened V by 2 bases and J by 4 bases, and 12 bases separated the two germline ends.

The J gene is TRBJ2-7, the V gene TRBV6-6; TRBD2 matches at 7 bases. Germline-derived CDR1 and CDR2 are MNHNY and SVGAGI (reference sequence). The CDR3 length is 15 residues. Unmatched junction bases numbered 9, after V lost 6 bases and J lost 1 base. CDR3 DNA: TGTGCCAGCAGGGGAGGGATGGGGATATCCTACGAGCAGTACGTC. Amino acid sequence: CASRGGMGISYEQYV.

CDR3 in DNA: TGTGCCAGCAGTTTCAAGACCGTGAACACTGAAGCTTTCTTT. Translated: CASSFKTVNTEAFF. The chain uses TRBV2 and TRBJ1-1; D not certain. V was shortened by 5 bases and J by 0 bases, with 10 bases between the two germline ends. The CDR3 loop spans 14 amino acids. Germline assignment: CDR1 SNHLY and CDR2 FYNNEI.

CDR3 residues: CASVRDRGPYEQYV. The CDR3 DNA sequence: TGTGCCAGCGTCAGGGACAGGGGGCCCTACGAGCAGTACGTC. The chain is built from TRBV2 and TRBJ2-7; 12 bases line up with TRBD1. CDR1 SNHLY and CDR2 FYNNEI come from the germline V gene. After removal of 8 bases from V and 2 bases from J, the junction contained 4 bases not matched to a gene. This CDR3 region has 14 residues.

The chain carries TRBV6-1 and TRBJ2-7; D is possibly TRBD2 (6 bases). V gave up 2 bases and J gave up 5 bases, with 13 bases separating them. The germline gives CDR1 MNHNS, CDR2 SASEGT. This CDR3 is 14 amino acids long. The CDR3 here is CASSEIGGKDEQYV. CDR3 bases: TGTGCCAGCAGTGAAATCGGGGGAAAGGACGAGCAGTACGTC.

The V gene is TRBV2, the J gene TRBJ1-1; 7 nucleotides align to TRBD1. Germline lookup yields CDR1 SNHLY and CDR2 FYNNEI. The junction had 6 bases not matched to a gene; V was cut back by 6 bases and J by 5 bases. The CDR3 has 13 amino acids. Here the CDR3 reads CASRMTGSTEAFF. In DNA, the CDR3 is TGTGCCAGCAGAATGACAGGGTCTACTGAAGCTTTCTTT. Drawing the rest from reference TRBV2 and TRBJ1-1, the complete variable domain is EPEVTQTPSHQVTQMGQEVILRCVPISNHLYFYWYRQILGQKVEFLVSFYNNEISEKSEIFDDQFSVERPDGSNFTLKIRSTKLEDSAMYFCASRMTGSTEAFFGQGTRLTVV.

The rearrangement links TRBV4-1 to TRBJ1-6; 8 bases map to TRBD1. Germline V CDR1 and CDR2: MGHRA, YSYEKL. The CDR3 has 16 residues. V trimming: 0 bases; J trimming: 6 bases; junction bases outside the gene matches: 4. The CDR3 nucleotides read TGCGCCAGCAGCCAAGAGGGGGGACAGGTTAATTCACCCCTCCACTTT. This sequence encodes CASSQEGGQVNSPLHF.

The chain couples TRBV7-9 to TRBJ2-3; D unresolved. This CDR3 region has 14 residues. V lost 5 bases and J 4 bases, leaving 13 bases between the germline ends. Per germline, CDR1 SEHNR and CDR2 FQNEAQ (reference sequence). The CDR3 region has the DNA TGTGCCAGCAGCCGTCCCGGCGACGCAGATACGCAGTATTTT. Its translation is CASSRPGDADTQYF.

The chain has TRBV7-3 and TRBJ2-3, with a possible D match to TRBD2 (6 bases). The CDR3 runs to 16 residues. In germline, CDR1 is SGHTA, CDR2 FQGTGA. V lost 5 bases and J 2 bases, leaving 17 bases between the germline ends. CDR3 in DNA: TGTGCCAGCAGCCCAAAGCCCCGGGGGAACACAGATACGCAGTATTTT. Amino acids: CASSPKPRGNTDTQYF. The full variable domain, with the rest looked up from reference TRBV7-3 and TRBJ2-3, is GAGVSQTPSNKVTEKGKYVELRCDPISGHTALYWYRQSLGQGPEFLIYFQGTGAADDSGLPNDRFFAVRPEGSVSTLKIQRTERGDSAVYLCASSPKPRGNTDTQYFGPGTRLTVL.

The table lists this clone with a few counts. This chain links TRBV9 with TRBJ2-1; D remains unclear. The ends were cut back, 2 bases at V and 4 bases at J, with 10 bases in the middle. CDR3 size: 14 residues. Germline lookup yields CDR1 SGDLS and CDR2 YYNGEE. Written as DNA, the CDR3 is TGTGCCAGCAGCGTCACCGGCCAGTACAATGAGCAGTTCTTC. Protein product: CASSVTGQYNEQFF.

This clone was seen more than once but under ten times. The V call is TRBV5-1, the J call TRBJ2-7; 13 bases agree with TRBD2. The CDR3 is 15 amino acids. J was trimmed by 2 bases and V by 2 bases; bases with no gene match: 1. CDR1 and CDR2 from the germline V gene are SGHRS and YFSETQ. The CDR3 loop is CASSFGTSGAYEQYV. As DNA, the CDR3 is TGCGCCAGCAGCTTTGGGACTAGCGGGGCCTACGAGCAGTACGTC.

The gene calls are TRBV28 and TRBJ2-6; D uncertain. This CDR3 is 14 amino acids long. The germline V gene has CDR1 MDHEN and CDR2 SYDVKM. With 4 bases removed from V and 4 bases from J, the gap between germline ends came to 8 bases. The CDR3 DNA is TGTGCCAGCAGTTCTTCAACAGGGGCCAACGTCCTGACTTTC. Translated, it gives CASSSSTGANVLTF.

This clone has only a few counts. The chain is built from TRBV9 and TRBJ2-3, with D perhaps TRBD2 (7 bases). The CDR3 sequence is 13 residues long. V dropped 7 bases and J dropped 6 bases, with 15 bases sitting between them. Germline CDR1 SGDLS, CDR2 YYNGEE. Here the CDR3 DNA reads TGTGCCAGCGGGGGGGCCTTTATTGATACGCAGTATTTT. Translating gives CASGGAFIDTQYF.

The chain combines TRBV7-2 with TRBJ1-1; TRBD1 is a possible D gene (6 bases). The germline gives CDR1 SGHTA, CDR2 FQGNSA. The CDR3 contains 14 residues. V lost 1 base to trimming and J lost 3 bases, with 9 bases between them. CDR3 sequence (DNA): TGTGCCAGCAGCTTAGTGGAGGGGGACACTGAAGCTTTCTTT. Encoded protein: CASSLVEGDTEAFF.

This clone was detected once. The rearrangement links TRBV7-2 to TRBJ2-3; the D is unclear. Trimming took off 5 bases at V and 4 bases at J, with 13 bases between the two ends. The CDR3 runs to 14 residues. Germline-derived CDR1 and CDR2 are SGHTA and FQGNSA. The CDR3 DNA follows: TGTGCCAGCAGCGCCCATGCACCCCCAGATACGCAGTATTTT. This sequence encodes CASSAHAPPDTQYF.